The clone carrying this T cell receptor (beta chain) was counted a few times. Its matching antigen is unknown. The source of the sample is a study of blood T cell dynamics during melanoma immunotherapy. Study context: First-line therapy was either pembrolizumab or nivolumab with ipilimumab for metastatic melanoma.

This CDR3 contains 15 residues. Trimming pared 3 bases from V and 3 bases from J, leaving 15 bases between. Germline V gives CDR1 LGHNA, CDR2 YSLEER. Every bulk PBMC sample received the same 350 ng of DNA. This table comes from immunoSEQ multiplex PCR, and its TCRdb copy is limited to in-frame clones, with some not included. The sample contains about 16,000 clones, around 88% of which appear only once. Specified time point: week 3, after first cycle of checkpoint inhibitor. At 12 weeks after first infusion, RECIST 1.1 defined response for most patients. General observations from the study: It remained unknown if the driving T cell clones were melanoma-specific.

This receptor was identified in a human donor with melanoma. Sample: blood, taken from a patient treated with checkpoint blockade. The V call is TRBV4-3, the J call TRBJ2-7, with D perhaps matching TRBD2 (6 bases). The CDR3 loop is CASSQEAGVSYEQYF. The CDR3 DNA sequence: TGCGCCAGCAGCCAGGAAGCGGGTGTAAGCTACGAGCAGTACTTC.